The 17 T cell receptor beta chains given below trace back to one sample, sequenced in a study of T-cell memory formation after mild COVID-19 (TCRdb year 2021). Library preparation used 5' RACE. Sequencing took place on an Illumina NovaSeq 6000. Starting from the raw public reads, TCRdb applied fastp trimming at Q25, assembled clones with MiXCR and retained in-frame beta chains. When rows share a CDR3 protein, they turn into one entry using the most common DNA and genes. The sample includes hundreds of thousands of distinct CDR3 sequences, with 13% to 15% observed a single time. Together, the top ten hold about 20% of the sample. Specimen: PBMCs or a T cell subset sorted from them (not recorded which). The receptors come from a man between 18 and 35 years old who had mild COVID-19 (a few samples of this study predate the infection). The sample titles of this study are shuffled in the database, so cell type and time point are left out; the donor was told from shared clones.

Only a few counts were recorded for this clonotype. The rearrangement links TRBV7-9 to TRBJ1-4; tentative D call: TRBD1 (5 bases). This CDR3 is 12 amino acids long. Germline V gene sequence: CDR1 SEHNR, CDR2 FQNEAQ (reference sequence). V lost 1 base and J 10 bases, leaving 7 bases between the germline ends. CDR3 nucleotides: TGTGCCAGCAGCTTAGATGACAGAAAACTGTTTTTT. This gives the protein CASSLDDRKLFF.

This clonotype was observed at least ten times. The CDR3 sequence is CSVRGRLYNEQFF. DNA for the CDR3: TGCAGCGTTCGGGGGCGTCTCTACAATGAGCAGTTCTTC. The chain joins TRBV29-1 to TRBJ2-1; D assignment may be TRBD1 or TRBD2 (6 bases each). CDR1 SQVTM and CDR2 ANQGSEA come from the germline V gene. The length of the CDR3 is 13 residues. V gave up 5 bases and J gave up 3 bases, with 11 bases separating them.

The rearrangement joins TRBV3-1 to TRBJ2-2, with D hard to call. Trimming took 0 bases from V and 2 from J, leaving 10 bases between them. CDR1 LGHDT and CDR2 YNNKEL come from the germline V gene (reference sequence). The CDR3 is made up of 16 amino acids. The CDR3 sequence: CASSQDSLPNTGELFF. The CDR3 DNA sequence: TGTGCCAGCAGCCAAGACTCGCTCCCAAACACCGGGGAGCTGTTTTTT.

The sample holds many counts of this clonotype. The chain has TRBV6-2 or TRBV6-3 and TRBJ2-1; TRBD2 matches 10 bases. The CDR3 extends over 23 amino acids. Germline V gives CDR1 MNHEY, CDR2 SVGEGT. J lost 0 bases, V lost 1 base, and 21 bases had no gene match. The CDR3 here is CASSYLGSGGLLTQINSYNEQFF. The CDR3, as DNA: TGTGCCAGCAGTTACTTGGGTAGCGGGGGGCTCCTTACCCAGATAAACTCCTACAATGAGCAGTTCTTC.

V usage is TRBV29-1 and J usage is TRBJ2-7; D not certain. The germline V gene has CDR1 SQVTM and CDR2 ANQGSEA. The V and J ends lost 6 bases and 2 bases respectively, with 11 bases between them. This CDR3 is 12 amino acids long. CDR3 coding DNA: TGCAGCGTCCTACACGAAACCTACGAGCAGTACTTC. It yields the protein CSVLHETYEQYF.

This clonotype was detected only a few times. The rearrangement joins TRBV9 to TRBJ2-1; the D is unclear. V lost 0 bases and J 3 bases, leaving 13 bases between the germline ends. Per the germline V gene, CDR1 is SGDLS and CDR2 is YYNGEE. The CDR3 is made up of 16 amino acids. This CDR3 reads CASSVDRSAIYNEQFF. The CDR3 region has the DNA TGTGCCAGCAGCGTAGATCGGTCCGCCATCTACAATGAGCAGTTCTTC.

This clonotype was picked up a small number of times. J is TRBJ2-4 and V is TRBV5-6, with D perhaps TRBD2 (6 bases). Germline CDR1 and CDR2: SGHDT and YYEEEE. The CDR3 is 14 amino acids. V lost 5 bases and J lost 6, with 15 bases in between. The CDR3 DNA follows: TGTGCCAGCAGGGCGGGGCTGCGTCGAAACATTCAGTACTTC. The encoded protein is CASRAGLRRNIQYF.

V usage is TRBV6-5 and J usage is TRBJ2-2; TRBD1 matches 9 bases. This CDR3 is built from 16 residues. The V gene end was trimmed by 0 bases and the J gene end by 7 bases; junction bases not matched to a gene: 6. Germline values: CDR1 MNHEY, CDR2 SVGAGI. The CDR3, as DNA: TGTGCCAGCAGTTACTCACAGGGGGCAGGTTTCGGGGAGCTGTTTTTT. This translates into CASSYSQGAGFGELFF.

In its sample, this clonotype was seen a few times. The chain combines TRBV7-9 with TRBJ2-7; D perhaps matches TRBD1 (5 bases). This CDR3 has 14 residues. Germline CDR1 SEHNR, CDR2 FQNEAQ (reference sequence). V lost 5 bases, J lost 6 bases, and 17 bases lay in between. The CDR3 is CASSRLSGQVEQYF. The DNA for the CDR3 is TGTGCCAGCAGCCGCCTGTCCGGACAAGTCGAGCAGTACTTC.

This clonotype was recorded at least ten times. The chain employs TRBV12-3 or TRBV12-4 and TRBJ2-3; D not certain. V gave up 6 bases and J gave up 7 bases, with 17 bases separating them. The CDR3 loop spans 14 amino acids. The CDR3, as DNA: TGTGCCAGCAGCTCCACCAGCAGTGGGAATACGCAGTATTTT. Translating gives CASSSTSSGNTQYF.

This sequence joins TRBV6-1 and TRBJ1-5; TRBD1 aligns across 7 bases. V lost 8 bases to trimming and J lost 6 bases; unmatched junction nucleotides: 7. The CDR3 is 13 residues long. Germline CDR1 MNHNS, CDR2 SASEGT. CDR3 sequence reads: CASATGFAQPQHF. CDR3 nucleotides: TGTGCCAGCGCGACAGGGTTTGCTCAGCCCCAGCATTTT.

This chain connects TRBV4-3 to TRBJ2-3, with 7 nucleotides matching TRBD1. The CDR3 sequence is 15 residues long. Germline V gives CDR1 LGHNA, CDR2 YSLEER. V dropped 0 bases and J dropped 3; count of bases not matched to a gene: 3. The CDR3 coding sequence is TGCGCCAGCAGCCAAGAAGGGACAGAGACAGATACGCAGTATTTT. It codes for CASSQEGTETDTQYF.

This clonotype was found many times. This chain joins TRBV15 and TRBJ2-1; D not certain. V was trimmed by 0 bases and J by 0 bases, leaving 9 bases between them. The CDR3 extends over 16 amino acids. The V gene's germline CDR1 is LNHNV and CDR2 YYDKDF (reference sequence). CDR3 region: CATSRDMLSSYNEQFF. The CDR3 DNA sequence: TGTGCCACCAGCAGAGATATGCTGAGCTCCTACAATGAGCAGTTCTTC.

The gene calls are TRBV6-2 or TRBV6-3 and TRBJ2-3; possible D gene TRBD2, 5 bases. The V end lost 6 bases, the J end lost 8 bases, and 12 bases lay between the germline ends. CDR1 is MNHEY, CDR2 SVGEGT, per germline. The CDR3 length is 12 residues. The CDR3 DNA sequence: TGTGCCAGCAGCCGGCTTGGAGGTACGCAGTATTTT. It is translated as CASSRLGGTQYF.

The chain recombines TRBV7-9 with TRBJ1-5; D is unclear. V was clipped by 5 bases and J by 1 base, with 9 bases between them. Germline CDR1 and CDR2: SEHNR and FQNEAQ (reference sequence). This CDR3 region has 14 residues. The CDR3 loop reads CASSSLSSNQPQHF. The DNA for the CDR3 is TGTGCCAGCAGCAGTCTAAGCAGCAATCAGCCCCAGCATTTT.

Ten or more counts support this clonotype. The chain recombines TRBV11-2 with TRBJ1-1; a possible D gene is TRBD1 (5 bases). CDR1 and CDR2 (germline): SGHAT, FQNNGV. The CDR3 length is 12 residues. V was trimmed by 5 bases and J by 4 bases, leaving 8 bases between them. DNA for the CDR3: TGTGCCAGCAGCCGCGGGGGCACTGAAGCTTTCTTT. It yields the protein CASSRGGTEAFF. Drawing the rest from reference TRBV11-2 and TRBJ1-1, the complete variable domain is EAGVAQSPRYKIIEKRQSVAFWCNPISGHATLYWYQQILGQGPKLLIQFQNNGVVDDSQLPKDRFSAERLKGVDSTLKIQPAKLEDSAVYLCASSRGGTEAFFGQGTRLTVV.

V usage is TRBV28 and J usage is TRBJ1-3, with D perhaps TRBD1 (6 bases). This CDR3 spans 11 amino acids. The ends were cut back, 6 bases at V and 14 bases at J, with 14 bases in the middle. CDR1 is MDHEN, CDR2 SYDVKM, per germline. The CDR3 sequence is CASRFWTAVYF. The DNA for the CDR3 is TGTGCCAGCAGATTCTGGACAGCCGTATATTTT.